This TCR beta chain was recorded in a study of blood T cell repertoires in COVID-19. In terms of age and location, participants ranged from roughly 18 to 90 years and lived in about 25 US areas. No more than 2 weeks before study entry, exposed participants had met a case of COVID-19. Germline V gene sequence: CDR1 KGHSH, CDR2 LQKENI. The CDR3 is 15 residues long. The V gene lost 0 bases and the J gene lost 0 bases, with 8 bases spanning the gap. Some clones are missing from TCRdb's copy, which holds only in-frame ones; the method was immunoSEQ multiplex PCR. The sample shows around 400,000 clones, more than 70% of them seen only once.

The sequence came from a woman aged 18 to 35 who had been exposed to COVID-19. The specimen sequenced was PBMCs or T cells enriched from blood (not recorded which). V usage is TRBV18 and J usage is TRBJ1-1; D gene ambiguous. The CDR3 sequence: CASSPPNRMNTEAFF. The CDR3 DNA is TGTGCCAGCTCACCACCGAACAGAATGAACACTGAAGCTTTCTTT.